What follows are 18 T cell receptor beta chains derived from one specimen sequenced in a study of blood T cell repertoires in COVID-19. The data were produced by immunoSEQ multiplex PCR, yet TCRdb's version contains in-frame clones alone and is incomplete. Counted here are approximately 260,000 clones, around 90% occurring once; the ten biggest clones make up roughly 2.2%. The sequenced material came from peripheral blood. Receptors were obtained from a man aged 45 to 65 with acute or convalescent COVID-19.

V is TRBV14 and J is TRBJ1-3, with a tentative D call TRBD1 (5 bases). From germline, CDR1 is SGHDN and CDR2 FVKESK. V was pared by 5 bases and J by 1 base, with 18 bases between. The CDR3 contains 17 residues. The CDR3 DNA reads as TGTGCCAGCAGCTCAAGTCCAGGCAAGGGGTCTGGAAACACCATATATTTT. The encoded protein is CASSSSPGKGSGNTIYF.

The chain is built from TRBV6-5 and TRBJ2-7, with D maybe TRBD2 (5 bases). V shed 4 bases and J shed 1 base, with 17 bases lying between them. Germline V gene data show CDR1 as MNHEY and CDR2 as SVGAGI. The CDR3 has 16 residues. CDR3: CASSSGGPLLSYEQYF. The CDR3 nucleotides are TGTGCCAGCAGTTCCGGAGGACCCCTCCTTTCCTACGAGCAGTACTTC.

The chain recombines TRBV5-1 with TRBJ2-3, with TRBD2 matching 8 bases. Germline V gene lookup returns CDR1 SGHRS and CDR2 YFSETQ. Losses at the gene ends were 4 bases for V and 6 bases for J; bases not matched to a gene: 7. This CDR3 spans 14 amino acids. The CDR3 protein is CASSPGGADDTQYF. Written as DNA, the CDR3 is TGCGCCAGCAGCCCGGGGGGGGCGGACGATACGCAGTATTTT.

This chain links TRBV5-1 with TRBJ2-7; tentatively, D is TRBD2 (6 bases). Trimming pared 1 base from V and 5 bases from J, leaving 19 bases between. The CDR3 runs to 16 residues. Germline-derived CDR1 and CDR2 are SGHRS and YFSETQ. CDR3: CASSLRVGQEGNEQYF. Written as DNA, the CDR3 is TGCGCCAGCAGCTTGAGGGTTGGGCAGGAGGGTAACGAGCAGTACTTC.

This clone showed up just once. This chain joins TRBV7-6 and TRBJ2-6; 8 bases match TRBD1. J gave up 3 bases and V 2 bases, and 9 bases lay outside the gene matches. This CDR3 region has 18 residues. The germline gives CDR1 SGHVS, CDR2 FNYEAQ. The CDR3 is CASSLIRTGRYGANVLTF. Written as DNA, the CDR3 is TGTGCCAGCAGCTTAATCAGGACAGGGAGATATGGGGCCAACGTCCTGACTTTC.

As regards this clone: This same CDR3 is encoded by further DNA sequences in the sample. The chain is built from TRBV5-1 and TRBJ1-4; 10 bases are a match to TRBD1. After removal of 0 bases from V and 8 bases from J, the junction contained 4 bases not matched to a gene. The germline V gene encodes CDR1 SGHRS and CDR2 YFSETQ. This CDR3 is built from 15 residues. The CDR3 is CASSLGGTGDEKLFF. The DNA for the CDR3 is TGCGCCAGCAGCTTGGGAGGGACAGGGGACGAAAAACTGTTTTTT.

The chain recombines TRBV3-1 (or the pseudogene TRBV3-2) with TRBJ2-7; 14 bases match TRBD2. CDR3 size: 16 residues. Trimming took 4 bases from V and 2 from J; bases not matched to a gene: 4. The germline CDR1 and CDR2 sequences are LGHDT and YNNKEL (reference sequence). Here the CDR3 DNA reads TGTGCCAGCAGCCCTCAGACTAGCGGGGGGGCCTACGAGCAGTACTTC. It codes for CASSPQTSGGAYEQYF.

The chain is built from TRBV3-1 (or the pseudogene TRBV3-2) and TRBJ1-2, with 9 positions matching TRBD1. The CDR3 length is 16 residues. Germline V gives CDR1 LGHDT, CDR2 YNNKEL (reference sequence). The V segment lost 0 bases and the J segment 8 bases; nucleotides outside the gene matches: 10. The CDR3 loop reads CASSQEGTGGMGGYTF. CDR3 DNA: TGTGCCAGCAGCCAAGAAGGCACAGGGGGCATGGGGGGCTACACCTTC.

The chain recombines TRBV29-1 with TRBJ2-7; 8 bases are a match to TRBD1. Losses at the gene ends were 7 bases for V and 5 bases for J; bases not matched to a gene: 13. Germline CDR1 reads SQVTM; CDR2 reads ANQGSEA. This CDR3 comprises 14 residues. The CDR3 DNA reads TGCAGCGCCCCGTTGGGGACAGGTCTCGACGAGCAGTACTTC. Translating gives CSAPLGTGLDEQYF.

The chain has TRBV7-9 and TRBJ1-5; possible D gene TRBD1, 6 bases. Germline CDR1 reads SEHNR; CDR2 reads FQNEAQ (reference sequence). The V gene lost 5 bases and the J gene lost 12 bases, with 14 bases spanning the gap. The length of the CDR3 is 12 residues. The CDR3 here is CASSPQDRDQHF. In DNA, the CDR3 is TGTGCCAGCAGCCCCCAGGACAGAGACCAGCATTTT. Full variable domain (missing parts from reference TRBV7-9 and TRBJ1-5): DTGVSQNPRHKITKRGQNVTFRCDPISEHNRLYWYRQTLGQGPEFLTYFQNEAQLEKSRLLSDRFSAERPKGSFSTLEIQRTEQGDSAMYLCASSPQDRDQHFGDGTRLSIL.

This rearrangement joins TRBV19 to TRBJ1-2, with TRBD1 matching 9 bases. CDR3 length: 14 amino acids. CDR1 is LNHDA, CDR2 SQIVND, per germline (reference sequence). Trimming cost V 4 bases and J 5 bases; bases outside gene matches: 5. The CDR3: CASSTGQGRYGYTF. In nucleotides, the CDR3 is TGTGCCAGTAGTACCGGACAGGGGAGATATGGCTACACCTTC.

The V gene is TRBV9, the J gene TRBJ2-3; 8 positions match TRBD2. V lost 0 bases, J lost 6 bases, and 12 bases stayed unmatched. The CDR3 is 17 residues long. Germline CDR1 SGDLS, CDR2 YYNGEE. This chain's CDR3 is CASSVAGAGAPADTQYF. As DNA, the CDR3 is TGTGCCAGCAGCGTAGCCGGAGCGGGGGCCCCGGCGGATACGCAGTATTTT. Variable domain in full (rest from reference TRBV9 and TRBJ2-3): DSGVTQTPKHLITATGQRVTLRCSPRSGDLSVYWYQQSLDQGLQFLIQYYNGEERAKGNILERFSAQQFPDLHSELNLSSLELGDSALYFCASSVAGAGAPADTQYFGPGTRLTVL.

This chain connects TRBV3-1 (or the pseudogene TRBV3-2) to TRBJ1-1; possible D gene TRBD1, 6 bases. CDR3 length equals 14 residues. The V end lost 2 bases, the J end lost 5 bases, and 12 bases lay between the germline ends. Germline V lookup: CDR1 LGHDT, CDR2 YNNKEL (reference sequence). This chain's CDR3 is CASSQRGRGTEAFF. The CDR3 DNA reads TGTGCCAGCAGCCAAAGGGGCAGGGGAACTGAAGCTTTCTTT.

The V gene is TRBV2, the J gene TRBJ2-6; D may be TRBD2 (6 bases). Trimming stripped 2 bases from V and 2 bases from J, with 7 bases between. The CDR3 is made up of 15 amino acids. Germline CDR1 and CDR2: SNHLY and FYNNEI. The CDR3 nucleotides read TGTGCCAGCAGTGAATCGGGGGCTGGGGCCAACGTCCTGACTTTC. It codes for CASSESGAGANVLTF.

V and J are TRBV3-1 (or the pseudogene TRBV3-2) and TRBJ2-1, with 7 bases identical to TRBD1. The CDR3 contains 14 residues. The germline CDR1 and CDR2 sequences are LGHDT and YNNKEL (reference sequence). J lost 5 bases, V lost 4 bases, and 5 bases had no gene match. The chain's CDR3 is CASSLGQDHNEQFF. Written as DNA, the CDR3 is TGTGCCAGCAGCCTAGGACAGGATCACAATGAGCAGTTCTTC.

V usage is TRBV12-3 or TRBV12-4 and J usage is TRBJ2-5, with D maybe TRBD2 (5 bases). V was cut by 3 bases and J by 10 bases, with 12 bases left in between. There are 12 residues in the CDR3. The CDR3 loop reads CASSFGPRDQYF. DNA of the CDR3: TGTGCCAGCAGTTTCGGACCCCGGGACCAGTACTTC.

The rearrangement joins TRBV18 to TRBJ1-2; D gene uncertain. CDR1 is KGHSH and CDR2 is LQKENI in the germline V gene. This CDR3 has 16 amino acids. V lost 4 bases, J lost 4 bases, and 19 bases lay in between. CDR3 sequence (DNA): TGTGCCAGCTCACAAGGACGAGGAGGATTGGGCTATGGCTACACCTTC. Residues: CASSQGRGGLGYGYTF.

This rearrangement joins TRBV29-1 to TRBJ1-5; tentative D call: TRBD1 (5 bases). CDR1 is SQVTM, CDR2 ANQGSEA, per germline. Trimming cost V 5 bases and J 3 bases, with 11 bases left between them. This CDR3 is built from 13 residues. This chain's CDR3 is CSVRTGSNQPQHF. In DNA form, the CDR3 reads TGCAGCGTTCGAACAGGTTCCAATCAGCCCCAGCATTTT.